Listed below are T cell receptor beta chains from one sample, sequenced in a study of metastatic and nonmetastatic thyroid tumors. TCRdb reanalyzed the PCR reads via MiXCR. The sample consists of under 20,000 clones, roughly 36% of them appearing once. The sample was tumor tissue. These receptors all stem from a male donor with papillary thyroid cancer or a benign thyroid nodule (not recorded which). Some clones in this sample may be carry-over from other donors' samples. The CDR3 runs from the conserved cysteine through the conserved F or W. D genes are given only for firm matches. Some rows have no size entry. The others give once, few or many, or a class for an expanded clone.

-,TRBJ1-1,TRBV5-1,-,TGCGCCAGCAGCTTGGGATGGCTGGGGGGTAAGAACACTGAAGCTTTCTTT,CASSLGWLGGKNTEAFF
-,TRBJ2-2,TRBV6-1,few,TGTGCCAGCAGTCGAAGTCCCGGGACGGGGACCGGGGAGCTGTTTTTT,CASSRSPGTGTGELFF
-,TRBJ2-7,TRBV6-1,few,TGTGCCAGCAGTGAAACCGGCGGGCAGTACTTC,CASSETGGQYF
-,TRBJ1-4,TRBV4-1,-,TGCGCCAGCAGCCAAGAGGGGGGTTCTAATGAAAAACTGTTTTTT,CASSQEGGSNEKLFF
-,TRBJ1-5,TRBV11-2,once,TGTGCCAGCAGCATAGATCTCTGGCAGACCCAGCATTTT,CASSIDLWQTQHF
TRBD1,TRBJ1-2,TRBV15,medium-sized,TGTGCCACCAGCGTAGGGACAGCCTATGGCTACACCTTC,CATSVGTAYGYTF
-,TRBJ1-1,TRBV4-1,many,TGCGCCAGCAGCCAAGATGGAGGCAGGGGTAACACTGAAGCTTTCTTT,CASSQDGGRGNTEAFF
-,TRBJ2-2,TRBV6-1,many,TGTGCCAGCACTTCCTACACCGGGGAGCTGTTTTTT,CASTSYTGELFF
-,TRBJ2-1,TRBV27,many,TGTGCCAGCAGTTTGACTAGGGGGCTTCTCAATGAGCAGTTCTTC,CASSLTRGLLNEQFF
-,TRBJ2-7,TRBV5-5,medium-sized,TGTGCCAGCAGCTTGGGGCTAGGCTCGGGCTACGAGCAGTACTTC,CASSLGLGSGYEQYF
-,TRBJ2-1,TRBV20-1,once,TGCAGTGCTCCGCGGACGTCCCCCTACAATGAGCAGTTCTTC,CSAPRTSPYNEQFF
-,TRBJ2-7,TRBV6-1,-,TGTGCCAGCACGAGGGCAGGTGACTCCTACGAGCAGTACTTC,CASTRAGDSYEQYF
-,TRBJ2-7,TRBV20-1,once,TGCAGTGCTAGTCAGGGTGTATTCTACGAGCAGTACTTC,CSASQGVFYEQYF
-,TRBJ1-6,TRBV7-2,many,TGTGCCAGCAGCTTAACGGCAGGTGCAGATTCACCCCCCCACTTT,CASSLTAGADSPPHF
-,TRBJ2-5,TRBV29-1,many,TGCAGCGTTGAGGAGGGGCGGGCGGGGGAGACCCAGTACTTC,CSVEEGRAGETQYF
-,TRBJ2-7,TRBV10-1,medium-sized,TGCGCCAGCAGTGAGGGCAGCTCCTACGAGCAGTACTTC,CASSEGSSYEQYF
-,TRBJ2-3,TRBV11-1,once,TGTGCCAGCAGCTTAGTATTGGCCCTCGTGGGTACGCAGTATTTT,CASSLVLALVGTQYF
-,TRBJ1-2,TRBV25-1,-,TGTCCCAGCAGCGGAAGAGGGGATTTGGTATTTGGCTACACCTTC,CPSSGRGDLVFGYTF
-,TRBJ2-7,TRBV18,medium-sized,TGTGCCAGCTCACCCTTGGACGAGCAGTACTTC,CASSPLDEQYF
-,TRBJ2-7,TRBV12-3/TRBV12-4,-,TGTGCCAGCAGTTTAGTCCGTGGTCGGGGGCTAGCGAGAGCACTTGGGTACGAGCAGTACTTC,CASSLVRGRGLARALGYEQYF
-,TRBJ2-5,TRBV11-2,once,TGTGCCAGCAGACCGGACGGGTTCCTGACCCAGTACTTC,CASRPDGFLTQYF
-,TRBJ1-6,TRBV18,-,TGTGCCAGCTCACCCCAGGTGGTGGGCTATAATTCACCCCTCCACTTT,CASSPQVVGYNSPLHF
TRBD1,TRBJ2-7,TRBV12-3/TRBV12-4,-,TGTGCCAGCAGCGCAGGGGGCAGCTCCTACGAGCAGTACTTC,CASSAGGSSYEQYF
TRBD2,TRBJ2-1,TRBV20-1,medium-sized,TGCAGTGCCACCGGGACTAGCGGGGGTTGGTCCTACAATGAGCAGTTCTTC,CSATGTSGGWSYNEQFF
TRBD1,TRBJ1-1,TRBV6-1,medium-sized,TGTGCCAGCATTTCCCGACCGGGACAGGGATTAGCTTTCTTT,CASISRPGQGLAFF
TRBD2,TRBJ2-3,TRBV7-8,-,TGTGCCAGCAGCTTAGGGGGGGGGGGATTAGATACGCAGTATTTT,CASSLGGGGLDTQYF
TRBD2,TRBJ2-3,TRBV5-1,once,TGCGCCAGCATTAGTGCGAGCGGGAGAACAGATACGCAGTATTTT,CASISASGRTDTQYF
-,TRBJ2-7,TRBV2,medium-sized,TGTGCCAGCAGCGGAGAGGTCCGGAAAATGGGTGAGCAGTACTTC,CASSGEVRKMGEQYF
TRBD1,TRBJ1-2,TRBV20-1,-,TGCAGTGCCACGGGGACAGGGTTAAACTATGGCTACACCTTC,CSATGTGLNYGYTF
-,TRBJ2-1,TRBV3-1,-,TGTGCCAGCTCCAAAGAGAGGGACAATGAGCAGTTCTTC,CASSKERDNEQFF
TRBD1,TRBJ1-2,TRBV7-9,medium-sized,TGTGCCAGCAGCTTAGCTGGAGGGGGCCATGGCTACACCTTC,CASSLAGGGHGYTF
-,TRBJ2-7,TRBV29-1,many,TGCAGCGTATGGGACACCAGAAGCTCCTACGAGCAGTACTTC,CSVWDTRSSYEQYF
TRBD1,TRBJ2-1,TRBV10-3,few,TGTGCCATCAGTGAGTCGGACAGGCCAATTGCCAATGAGCAGTTCTTC,CAISESDRPIANEQFF
-,TRBJ1-6,TRBV6-1,-,TGTGCCAGCACCCGTTCGGGGTCTGAGGGTTCACCCCTCCACTTT,CASTRSGSEGSPLHF
-,TRBJ1-4,TRBV4-2,-,TGTGCCAGCAGCCAAGATTTGAGGACTGAACTGTTTTTT,CASSQDLRTELFF